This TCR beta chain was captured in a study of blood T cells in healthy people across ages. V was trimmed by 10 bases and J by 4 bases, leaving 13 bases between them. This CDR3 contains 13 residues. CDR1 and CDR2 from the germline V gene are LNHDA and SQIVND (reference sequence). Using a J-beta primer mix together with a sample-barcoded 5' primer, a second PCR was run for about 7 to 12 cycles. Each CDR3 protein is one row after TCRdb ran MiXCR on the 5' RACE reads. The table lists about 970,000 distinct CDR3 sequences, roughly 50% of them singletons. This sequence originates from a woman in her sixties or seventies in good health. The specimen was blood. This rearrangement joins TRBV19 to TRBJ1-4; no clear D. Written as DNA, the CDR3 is TGTGCCACCCGATCGTTGGGTAATGAAAAACTGTTTTTT. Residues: CATRSLGNEKLFF.